These 29 T cell receptor beta chains originate from one sample sequenced in a study of T cell responses to AZD1222 COVID-19 vaccine. Sequencing used immunoSEQ multiplex PCR; TCRdb keeps in-frame clones, though not all of them. This table has 130,000 or so clones, 80% to 90% appearing once. The sample here was peripheral blood, taken 28 days after the second AZD1222 dose. These receptors were taken from an adult who received the AZD1222 COVID-19 vaccine.

This clone was detected once. V usage is TRBV29-1 and J usage is TRBJ2-4; D assignment may be TRBD1 or TRBD2 (5 bases each). The CDR3 runs 11 residues. V was clipped by 8 bases and J by 8 bases, with 13 bases between them. Germline V gene lookup returns CDR1 SQVTM and CDR2 ANQGSEA. CDR3 DNA sequence: TGCAGCATCCGGAGAGGGGACATTCAGTACTTC. This codes for CSIRRGDIQYF.

The rearrangement links TRBV6-5 to TRBJ1-4; 7 nucleotides agree with TRBD1. The germline V gene has CDR1 MNHEY and CDR2 SVGAGI. The CDR3 runs to 14 residues. The V segment lost 3 bases and the J segment 7 bases; nucleotides outside the gene matches: 5. Written as DNA, the CDR3 is TGTGCCAGCAGTTATGGGCAGGGGGGTGAAAAACTGTTTTTT. It yields the protein CASSYGQGGEKLFF.

The chain recombines TRBV28 with TRBJ1-1; TRBD1 might be the D (5 bases). V shed 3 bases and J shed 1 base, with 9 bases lying between them. The length of the CDR3 is 14 residues. Germline-derived CDR1 and CDR2 are MDHEN and SYDVKM. The CDR3 here is CASSFGGRNTEAFF. CDR3 sequence (DNA): TGTGCCAGCAGTTTCGGGGGGAGGAACACTGAAGCTTTCTTT.

The CDR3 DNA reads TGTGCCAGCAACTCCGGGGGGCCCGGTGTCGAGCAGTACTTC. Translated, it gives CASNSGGPGVEQYF. The chain uses TRBV5-6 and TRBJ2-7; a possible D gene is TRBD2 (7 bases). The CDR3 contains 14 residues. CDR1 and CDR2 (germline): SGHDT, YYEEEE. With 6 bases removed from V and 6 bases from J, the gap between germline ends came to 19 bases.

V is TRBV7-2 and J is TRBJ2-7; TRBD2 might be the D (5 bases). CDR1 is SGHTA and CDR2 is FQGNSA in the germline V gene. V lost 2 bases and J lost 0, with 5 bases in between. The length of the CDR3 is 13 residues. In DNA, the CDR3 is TGTGCCAGCAGCTTACGGGGCTCCTACGAGCAGTACTTC. This sequence encodes CASSLRGSYEQYF.

The V call is TRBV6-2 or TRBV6-3, the J call TRBJ2-7; TRBD2 is a possible D gene (6 bases). Trimming took off 5 bases at V and 3 bases at J, with 17 bases between the two ends. The germline CDR1 and CDR2 sequences are MNHEY and SVGEGT. The CDR3 is 15 residues long. For the CDR3, the DNA is TGTGCCAGCAGTAAGCGGCCCTTCGGGGGCTACGAGCAGTACTTC. It codes for CASSKRPFGGYEQYF.

V usage is TRBV4-2 and J usage is TRBJ2-5; tentatively, D is TRBD1 (5 bases). Trimming stripped 0 bases from V and 1 base from J, with 12 bases between. This CDR3 is built from 16 residues. CDR1 and CDR2 from the germline V gene are LGHNA and YNFKEQ. The CDR3 region has the DNA TGTGCCAGCAGCCAAGATGGGGCTAAGAGCCAAGAGACCCAGTACTTC. It is translated as CASSQDGAKSQETQYF.

The V gene is TRBV7-8, the J gene TRBJ1-2, with TRBD1 matching 10 bases. This CDR3 has 16 residues. Germline V gene lookup returns CDR1 SGHVS and CDR2 FQNEAQ. V shed 3 bases, J shed 4 bases, and the junction held 8 bases outside the gene matches. The CDR3: CASSFSDRGGGYGYTF. In DNA, the CDR3 is TGTGCCAGCAGCTTTTCGGACAGGGGGGGAGGCTATGGCTACACCTTC.

This chain connects TRBV2 to TRBJ1-6; tentative D call: TRBD1 (6 bases). The V gene lost 5 bases and the J gene lost 4 bases, with 9 bases spanning the gap. Germline lookup yields CDR1 SNHLY and CDR2 FYNNEI. The CDR3 has 14 amino acids. In DNA form, the CDR3 reads TGTGCCAGCAGTACAGGGACGTATAATTCACCCCTCCACTTT. Its translation is CASSTGTYNSPLHF.

The V call is TRBV12-3 or TRBV12-4, the J call TRBJ2-5; D is ambiguous. V lost 7 bases and J 5 bases, leaving 14 bases between the germline ends. The CDR3 totals 13 residues. The CDR3 here is CASKPTRRETQYF. CDR3 coding DNA: TGTGCCAGCAAACCCACCAGGCGGGAGACCCAGTACTTC.

The chain links TRBV19 to TRBJ1-3, with no clear D. The CDR3 is made up of 13 amino acids. Germline lookup yields CDR1 LNHDA and CDR2 SQIVND (reference sequence). V lost 8 bases, J lost 3 bases, and 11 bases lay in between. The CDR3, as DNA: TGTGCCAGTGGCTTCAATGGTGGAAACACCATATATTTT. It translates to CASGFNGGNTIYF.

This sequence joins TRBV7-2 and TRBJ2-1; 12 bases agree with TRBD2. V was clipped by 5 bases and J by 10 bases; unmatched bases: 12. There are 16 residues in the CDR3. Germline CDR1 SGHTA, CDR2 FQGNSA. CDR3 nucleotide sequence: TGTGCCAGCAGCACAACTAGCGGGGGGAGGGCGGACGAGCAGTTCTTC. The encoded protein is CASSTTSGGRADEQFF.

This clone appeared once. The gene calls are TRBV6-2 or TRBV6-3 and TRBJ1-4; D not certain. The CDR3 is 15 amino acids. With 0 bases removed from V and 2 bases from J, the gap between germline ends came to 7 bases. Germline V gene lookup returns CDR1 MNHEY and CDR2 SVGEGT. CDR3 residues: CASSYSSGTNEKLFF. Written as DNA, the CDR3 is TGTGCCAGCAGTTACTCGTCGGGCACTAATGAAAAACTGTTTTTT.

This chain links TRBV24-1 with TRBJ2-3; the D is unclear. This CDR3 is 18 amino acids long. V gave up 3 bases and J gave up 0 bases, with 18 bases separating them. Germline-derived CDR1 and CDR2 are KGHDR and SFDVKD. Written as DNA, the CDR3 is TGTGCCACCAGTGATAGACCAGGAGCCCCGGTAAGCACAGATACGCAGTATTTT. Protein product: CATSDRPGAPVSTDTQYF.

The gene calls are TRBV9 and TRBJ1-4; perhaps TRBD1 as D (6 bases). This CDR3 spans 15 amino acids. V lost 0 bases and J 6 bases, leaving 12 bases between the germline ends. CDR1 and CDR2 from the germline V gene are SGDLS and YYNGEE. The CDR3: CASSVDSGEDEKLFF. DNA of the CDR3: TGTGCCAGCAGCGTAGATTCAGGGGAAGATGAAAAACTGTTTTTT.

The gene calls are TRBV10-3 and TRBJ2-5; a weak D match, TRBD2 (7 bases). The CDR3 is 14 amino acids. V dropped 2 bases and J dropped 5 bases, with 12 bases sitting between them. Germline V gene sequence: CDR1 ENHRY, CDR2 SYGVKD. Here the CDR3 reads CAISERGAGETQYF. CDR3 DNA: TGTGCCATCAGTGAGCGGGGGGCCGGGGAGACCCAGTACTTC.

V is TRBV28 and J is TRBJ1-1; a weak D match, TRBD1 (5 bases). Per germline, CDR1 MDHEN and CDR2 SYDVKM. The CDR3 is 15 amino acids. Trimming cost V 4 bases and J 6 bases, with 18 bases left between them. The CDR3 loop is CASSSGTLQLPEAFF. In DNA form, the CDR3 reads TGTGCCAGCAGTTCAGGGACCCTACAGCTCCCTGAAGCTTTCTTT.

This sequence joins TRBV2 and TRBJ2-7, with TRBD1 as a possible D gene (5 bases). The germline CDR1 and CDR2 sequences are SNHLY and FYNNEI. Trimming took 4 bases from V and 3 from J, leaving 10 bases between them. This CDR3 is built from 13 residues. The CDR3 DNA is TGTGCCAGCAGTGTACAGGATTACTACGAGCAGTACTTC. Encoded protein: CASSVQDYYEQYF.

This sequence joins TRBV5-6 and TRBJ2-5; 9 nucleotides match TRBD2. This CDR3 contains 16 residues. CDR1 is SGHDT, CDR2 YYEEEE, per germline. Trimming cost V 0 bases and J 7 bases; bases outside gene matches: 10. CDR3: CASSLGLAAPPGTQYF. The CDR3 DNA reads as TGTGCCAGCAGCTTGGGACTAGCGGCCCCTCCGGGGACCCAGTACTTC. The complete variable domain, with remaining parts taken from reference TRBV5-6 and TRBJ2-5, reads DAGVTQSPTHLIKTRGQQVTLRCSPKSGHDTVSWYQQALGQGPQFIFQYYEEEERQRGNFPDRFSGHQFPNYSSELNVNALLLGDSALYLCASSLGLAAPPGTQYFGPGTRLLVL.

J is TRBJ1-1 and V is TRBV27, with D maybe TRBD1 (6 bases). V gave up 7 bases and J gave up 2 bases, with 14 bases separating them. CDR3 size: 14 residues. Germline V lookup: CDR1 MNHEY, CDR2 SMNVEV (reference sequence). The CDR3 protein is CASNRAGVNTEAFF. The DNA for the CDR3 is TGTGCCAGCAATCGGGCAGGGGTAAACACTGAAGCTTTCTTT.

The rearrangement links TRBV2 to TRBJ2-5; 12 bases are shared with TRBD2. CDR3 size: 16 residues. The J segment lost 5 bases and the V segment lost 6 bases, leaving 10 bases of the junction unmatched. Germline V gene data show CDR1 as SNHLY and CDR2 as FYNNEI. CDR3 sequence (DNA): TGTGCCAGCAGCCGCAGGCTTCTAGCGGGGGGGGAGACCCAGTACTTC. Residues: CASSRRLLAGGETQYF.

The chain carries TRBV6-5 and TRBJ1-4, with a weak D call TRBD1 (6 bases). Germline CDR1 MNHEY, CDR2 SVGAGI. Trimming left V 5 bases short and J 7 bases short, with 17 bases between. This CDR3 region has 15 residues. CDR3 nucleotide sequence: TGTGCCAGCAGTACACCAGGGGTTGATGGTGAAAAACTGTTTTTT. Translation gives CASSTPGVDGEKLFF.

CDR3 in amino acids: CASSYAGRGAYNEQFF. The DNA of the CDR3 is TGTGCCAGCAGCTACGCTGGGCGGGGGGCCTACAATGAGCAGTTCTTC. J is TRBJ2-1 and V is TRBV7-2; TRBD2 agrees at 8 bases. This CDR3 comprises 16 residues. V gave up 4 bases and J gave up 2 bases; unmatched junction bases: 7. The V gene's germline CDR1 is SGHTA and CDR2 FQGNSA.

J is TRBJ1-5 and V is TRBV6-5; TRBD1 matches 7 bases. Germline V gene sequence: CDR1 MNHEY, CDR2 SVGAGI. J was trimmed by 5 bases and V by 4 bases; bases with no gene match: 5. The CDR3 is made up of 14 amino acids. Here the CDR3 reads CASSSRGHDQPQHF. The CDR3 bases are TGTGCCAGCAGTTCGAGGGGGCATGATCAGCCCCAGCATTTT.

The chain uses TRBV5-4 and TRBJ2-5; unclear D gene. The germline CDR1 and CDR2 sequences are SGHNT and YYREEE (reference sequence). The CDR3 contains 11 residues. The V gene lost 1 base and the J gene lost 5 bases, with 3 bases spanning the gap. The CDR3 reads CASSLYETQYF. The CDR3, as DNA: TGTGCCAGCAGCTTGTATGAGACCCAGTACTTC.

This clone came up once. The rearrangement joins TRBV5-1 to TRBJ2-5; D is tentatively TRBD1 or TRBD2 (5 bases each). The CDR3 has 13 residues. Germline loops: CDR1 SGHRS, CDR2 YFSETQ. V lost 3 bases and J 4 bases, leaving 10 bases between the germline ends. The CDR3 DNA reads TGCGCCAGCAGCTCCCAGGGAGTAGAGACCCAGTACTTC. Amino acid sequence: CASSSQGVETQYF.

The chain recombines TRBV27 with TRBJ1-2, with D tentatively TRBD1 (5 bases). This CDR3 region has 16 residues. V lost 2 bases, J lost 6 bases, and 19 bases lay in between. Germline lookup yields CDR1 MNHEY and CDR2 SMNVEV (reference sequence). The CDR3 is CASSLKGSGLGDGYTF. The CDR3 DNA reads TGTGCCAGCAGTTTAAAGGGGAGCGGGCTAGGGGATGGCTACACCTTC.

This clone was seen a few times. V usage is TRBV18 and J usage is TRBJ1-1; no definite D call. The CDR3 has 14 residues. Per the germline V gene, CDR1 is KGHSH and CDR2 is LQKENI. The V end lost 0 bases, the J end lost 0 bases, and 5 bases lay between the germline ends. The CDR3 spells CASSPPYLNTEAFF. The CDR3 bases are TGTGCCAGCTCACCACCTTACCTGAACACTGAAGCTTTCTTT.

The chain carries TRBV6-1 and TRBJ1-5, with 7 bases identical to TRBD1. J was trimmed by 4 bases and V by 3 bases; bases with no gene match: 3. The CDR3 is 14 residues long. Germline-derived CDR1 and CDR2 are MNHNS and SASEGT. The CDR3 DNA reads as TGTGCCAGCAGTGATGACAGGGATAATCAGCCCCAGCATTTT. It codes for CASSDDRDNQPQHF.